This paragraph reports one TCR beta chain. In this sample, this clonotype turned up many times. It lacks a known antigen. No qualities accompany the bases; no much larger clone lies one base away. For sequencing, an Illumina HiSeq 1500 was employed. Through fastp at Q25 and MiXCR, TCRdb rebuilt clones from the public reads, retaining in-frame beta chains. Each CDR3 protein gets just one entry, which takes the most common genes and DNA from the rows behind it. For this sample the table gives about 500,000 distinct CDR3 sequences, of which roughly a third were detected only once. The ten largest clones add up to roughly a sixth of the sample. The sample is drawn from a study of T cell repertoires in cytomegalovirus infection (dated by TCRdb to about 2019). Background for the entire study: Peptide stimulations targeted recently identified HLA-C-restricted CMV epitopes, whose presentation resists viral immunomodulation, together with well-studied HLA-B-restricted epitopes. Donor HLA type was relevant to the analysis, because carriage of CMV infection together with the matching HLA type was indicated by public TCR beta signatures. The full study reports these points: The ex vivo response was dominated by HLA-C-restricted CMV-specific TCR beta clonotypes, which also provided the single most frequent clonotype in two of eight donors. In both this cohort and an independent roughly 400-donor cohort, the cumulative frequency of public TCR beta family members distinguished carriers of CMV infection plus the relevant HLA type.

Taken with the paper, the label for treatment or condition translates to: in vitro stimulation with specific CMV peptide epitopes to enrich CMV-specific T cells. The clonotype originates from a human donor in good health (CMV status not recorded). Some clones in this sample may be carry-over from other donors' samples. The sequencing used cultured PBMCs, collected from culture after CMV antigen stimulation.

The CDR3 protein is CASSFRGRDGKNIQYF. The DNA sequence is TGTGCCAGCAGCTTCCGAGGGAGGGATGGCAAAAACATTCAGTACTTC. This sequence uses TRBV7-2 and TRBJ2-4; 7 bases in the middle match TRBD2. V is cut back by 3 bases and J by 3 bases, with 8 bases in the junction unmatched. From the cysteine up to the phenylalanine, the CDR3 has a length of 16 residues. The sequence is cut down to CDR3 DNA, 48 bases in frame from base 1. As encoded in the germline V gene, CDR1 is SGHTA while CDR2 is FQGNSA.